The rows below give T cell receptor beta chains drawn from one sample of a study of blood T cell repertoires in COVID-19. Produced via immunoSEQ multiplex PCR; TCRdb's table is partial and in-frame only. Of under 300,000 clones in the sample, roughly 83% were seen once. Sample: peripheral blood. The receptors were sampled from a man aged 80 or over with acute or convalescent COVID-19. CDR3s include the opening cysteine and the closing phenylalanine or tryptophan. Each record gives: D gene, J gene, V gene, clone size, CDR3 DNA, CDR3 protein. D genes are given only for firm matches. The listing skips clone size in some rows; elsewhere it reads once, few, many or a size class.

d_call: NA; j_call: TRBJ2-5; v_call: TRBV27; clone_size: NA; cdr3_nt: TGTGCCAGCAGAGCGAGCGGGCTTACGGAGACCCAGTACTTC; cdr3_aa: CASRASGLTETQYF
d_call: NA; j_call: TRBJ1-2; v_call: TRBV6-5; clone_size: NA; cdr3_nt: TGTGCCAGCAGTTTGACCGGGAACTACTATGGCTACACCTTC; cdr3_aa: CASSLTGNYYGYTF
d_call: NA; j_call: TRBJ1-1; v_call: TRBV3-1/TRBV3-2; clone_size: NA; cdr3_nt: TGTGCCAGCAGCCAAGACGAGCTTTCTGAAGCTTTCTTT; cdr3_aa: CASSQDELSEAFF
d_call: NA; j_call: TRBJ2-2; v_call: TRBV29-1; clone_size: once; cdr3_nt: TGCAGCGCCGGAAGGGGAATCACCGGGGAGCTGTTTTTT; cdr3_aa: CSAGRGITGELFF
d_call: TRBD1; j_call: TRBJ1-1; v_call: TRBV2; clone_size: many; cdr3_nt: TGTGCCAAGGGACAGGGGGTGGGGGTTAGCGAAGCTTTCTTT; cdr3_aa: CAKGQGVGVSEAFF
d_call: NA; j_call: TRBJ2-2; v_call: TRBV9; clone_size: NA; cdr3_nt: TGTGCCAGCAGCGTAGTACTCTCCACCGGGGAGCTGTTTTTT; cdr3_aa: CASSVVLSTGELFF
d_call: NA; j_call: TRBJ1-5; v_call: TRBV28; clone_size: few; cdr3_nt: TGTGCCAGCAGTCCTTTACCCCGGGGTCCGTTACCCCAGCATTTT; cdr3_aa: CASSPLPRGPLPQHF
d_call: TRBD1; j_call: TRBJ2-1; v_call: TRBV4-3; clone_size: NA; cdr3_nt: TGCGCCAGCAGCCAAGAATGGGGACAGGTCGCCCAGAGCTCCTACAATGAGCAGTTCTTC; cdr3_aa: CASSQEWGQVAQSSYNEQFF
d_call: TRBD1; j_call: TRBJ2-2; v_call: TRBV9; clone_size: NA; cdr3_nt: TGTGCCAGCGGACGGACAGGCGACACCGGGGAGCTGTTTTTT; cdr3_aa: CASGRTGDTGELFF
d_call: TRBD1; j_call: TRBJ1-1; v_call: TRBV29-1; clone_size: NA; cdr3_nt: TGCAGCGGGGGACAGGGTCTGGCGAACACTGAAGCTTTCTTT; cdr3_aa: CSGGQGLANTEAFF
d_call: NA; j_call: TRBJ2-3; v_call: TRBV5-1; clone_size: NA; cdr3_nt: TGCGCCAGCAGCTTGGCGGGGGATAGGGCCACAGATACGCAGTATTTT; cdr3_aa: CASSLAGDRATDTQYF
d_call: TRBD2; j_call: TRBJ2-5; v_call: TRBV5-1; clone_size: NA; cdr3_nt: TGCGCCAGCAGCTCCGGGACTAGCTTAGAGACCCAGTACTTC; cdr3_aa: CASSSGTSLETQYF
d_call: TRBD1; j_call: TRBJ1-2; v_call: TRBV28; clone_size: NA; cdr3_nt: TGTGCCACCTTTGTGGACAGGGCCCTCCATGGCTACACCTTC; cdr3_aa: CATFVDRALHGYTF
d_call: TRBD1; j_call: TRBJ2-2; v_call: TRBV5-1; clone_size: NA; cdr3_nt: TGCGCCAGCAGCTTGAGAGGGGGCTGGACCGGGGAGCTGTTTTTT; cdr3_aa: CASSLRGGWTGELFF
d_call: NA; j_call: TRBJ2-2; v_call: TRBV5-4; clone_size: NA; cdr3_nt: TGTGCCAGCAGCCTTGGTGGTCGCGCGAACACCGGGGAGCTGTTTTTT; cdr3_aa: CASSLGGRANTGELFF
d_call: TRBD1; j_call: TRBJ1-2; v_call: TRBV12-3/TRBV12-4; clone_size: NA; cdr3_nt: TGTGCCAGCAGTTTTGGGACAGGGTCCGGCTACACCTTC; cdr3_aa: CASSFGTGSGYTF
d_call: NA; j_call: TRBJ1-2; v_call: TRBV19; clone_size: NA; cdr3_nt: TGTGCCAGTAGCCCGAGGCGGAGCGATGTAAGTGGCTACACCTTC; cdr3_aa: CASSPRRSDVSGYTF
d_call: TRBD1; j_call: TRBJ1-1; v_call: TRBV18; clone_size: NA; cdr3_nt: TGTGCCAGCTCAGTTACAGGGGCTAACACTGAAGCTTTCTTT; cdr3_aa: CASSVTGANTEAFF
d_call: NA; j_call: TRBJ1-1; v_call: TRBV5-5; clone_size: NA; cdr3_nt: TGTGCCAGCAGCTTGGATACAGGGCCCACTGAAGCTTTCTTT; cdr3_aa: CASSLDTGPTEAFF
d_call: TRBD2; j_call: TRBJ2-1; v_call: TRBV6-2/TRBV6-3; clone_size: once; cdr3_nt: TGTGCCAGCAGTTACTCGATAGCGGGGGGTTACAATGAGCAGTTCTTC; cdr3_aa: CASSYSIAGGYNEQFF
d_call: TRBD2; j_call: TRBJ2-1; v_call: TRBV6-6; clone_size: NA; cdr3_nt: TGTGCCAGCAGCCCTAGCGGAGCGCCCAAAAATGAGCAGTTCTTC; cdr3_aa: CASSPSGAPKNEQFF
d_call: NA; j_call: TRBJ1-6; v_call: TRBV11-2; clone_size: NA; cdr3_nt: TGTGCCAGCAGCCTAGGGTTCGGTTCTAATTCACCCCTCCACTTT; cdr3_aa: CASSLGFGSNSPLHF
d_call: TRBD1; j_call: TRBJ1-6; v_call: TRBV4-1; clone_size: once; cdr3_nt: TGCGCCAGCAGCCAAGATGGGGCAGGGGGATTTTCACCCCTCCACTTT; cdr3_aa: CASSQDGAGGFSPLHF
d_call: NA; j_call: TRBJ2-5; v_call: TRBV6-6; clone_size: NA; cdr3_nt: TGTGCCAGCAGTAAGACAGTAGAGACCCAGTACTTC; cdr3_aa: CASSKTVETQYF
d_call: TRBD2; j_call: TRBJ2-1; v_call: TRBV24-1; clone_size: NA; cdr3_nt: TGTGCCACCAGTGATTCTAGCGGGAGGGCACTATACAATGAGCAGTTCTTC; cdr3_aa: CATSDSSGRALYNEQFF
d_call: NA; j_call: TRBJ1-3; v_call: TRBV7-9; clone_size: NA; cdr3_nt: TGTGCCAGCAGATCAGAGGGTCTAATCTCTGGAAACACCATATATTTT; cdr3_aa: CASRSEGLISGNTIYF
d_call: NA; j_call: TRBJ1-5; v_call: TRBV6-4; clone_size: NA; cdr3_nt: TGTGCCAGCACCATCCGTGCAGGGCAAAATCAGCCCCAGCATTTT; cdr3_aa: CASTIRAGQNQPQHF
d_call: NA; j_call: TRBJ2-1; v_call: TRBV9; clone_size: NA; cdr3_nt: TGTGCCAGCAGCGTCAGGACAGCCCTCGGTGAGCAGTTCTTC; cdr3_aa: CASSVRTALGEQFF
d_call: TRBD2; j_call: TRBJ2-7; v_call: TRBV19; clone_size: NA; cdr3_nt: TGTGCCAGTAGTATTGGAGCGGGGGACATCGGCGAGCAGTACTTC; cdr3_aa: CASSIGAGDIGEQYF
d_call: NA; j_call: TRBJ1-1; v_call: TRBV19; clone_size: NA; cdr3_nt: TGTGCCAGTAGTAGCTTAGGGGCCCTGGGCACTGAAGCTTTCTTT; cdr3_aa: CASSSLGALGTEAFF
d_call: TRBD1; j_call: TRBJ1-3; v_call: TRBV18; clone_size: NA; cdr3_nt: TGTGCCAGCTCACCGGGGACAGCAATTATCGGAAACACCATATATTTT; cdr3_aa: CASSPGTAIIGNTIYF